This T cell receptor (beta chain) derives from a study of shared clonotypes between healthy human individuals. Overall study context: Two women and three men aged 18 to 49 served as donors.

The authors sequenced unsorted PBMC DNA on ten immunoSEQ deep assay plates. Measured with immunoSEQ multiplex PCR; TCRdb has only the in-frame clones, and not every one. The data show a few hundred thousand clones, with approximately 71% seen just once and about 11% held by the top ten. Trimming took off 0 bases at V and 4 bases at J, with 13 bases between the two ends. CDR3 length: 15 residues. Germline lookup yields CDR1 SGDLS and CDR2 YYNGEE. This clone was counted at least ten times. The identical CDR3 is also encoded by other nucleotide sequences in the sample. The TCR originated in a woman between 40 and 55 years old in good health. Some clones in this sample may be carry-over from other donors' samples. The rearrangement links TRBV9 to TRBJ1-1, with D perhaps matching TRBD1 (5 bases). Material for sequencing was PBMCs. CDR3 nucleotides: TGTGCCAGCAGCGTAGCTGGGGGTTCCTTCACTGAAGCTTTCTTT. Translating gives CASSVAGGSFTEAFF.